Given below is one T cell receptor beta chain in context. These data are taken from a study of blood T cell repertoires in COVID-19. Overall study context: COVID-19 samples collected from the United States, Italy and Spain covered acute and convalescent phases. PBMCs, B-cell-depleted T cells, or T cells provided the cDNA or gDNA that made up the material.

Original data processing: Reference gene primer amplification gave nucleated cell count estimates. Only in-frame clones appear in the TCRdb table, and some are missing; sequencing was by immunoSEQ multiplex PCR. V and J calls and clone size are copied from that table; D and trimming were computed from the DNA. The top ten hold approximately 6.3% of the sample, which has approximately 82,000 clones, 85% to 95% seen once. This sequence originates from a woman aged 60-75 years with active COVID-19. Material: peripheral blood.

The CDR3 DNA follows: TGTGCCAGCAGCTTAGGATCGGGACAGGGAGGTGGCTACACCTTC. It translates to CASSLGSGQGGGYTF. This chain links TRBV7-2 with TRBJ1-2; 9 nucleotides line up with TRBD1. Trimming removed 1 base from V and 7 bases from J; junction bases left unmatched: 7. Germline values: CDR1 SGHTA, CDR2 FQGNSA. The CDR3 length is 15 residues.